The clone carrying this T cell receptor (beta chain) came up a few times. The data were taken from a study of T-cell memory formation after mild COVID-19. TCRdb re-called the 5' RACE reads with MiXCR, one entry per CDR3 protein. The sample includes roughly 550,000 distinct CDR3 sequences, roughly 20% of them seen just once. In germline, CDR1 is ENHRY, CDR2 SYGVKD. Deletions cut 4 bases from V and 2 bases from J, with 14 bases between. This CDR3 is 15 amino acids long. The sequenced sample consisted of PBMCs or a T cell subset sorted from them (not recorded which). The V and J genes are TRBV10-3 and TRBJ2-5; a weak D match, TRBD2 (6 bases). This sequence originates from an adult woman who had mild COVID-19 (a few samples of this study predate the infection). Cell type and time point are not known. DNA for the CDR3: TGTGCCATCAGTGGTGGGACTGAGACACAAGAGACCCAGTACTTC. Its translation: CAISGGTETQETQYF.